The next 25 T cell receptor beta chains were all read from a single sample in a study of OX40 agonist ivuxolimab in advanced cancers. Assay used: immunoSEQ multiplex PCR; TCRdb lists only in-frame clones, some missing. The repertoire includes some 100,000 clones, roughly 80% of them detected once, and approximately 5.5% sits in the top ten. Material: CD4+ or CD8+ T cells sorted from blood, obtained in a trial of the OX40 agonist ivuxolimab. These receptor sequences come from an adult with an advanced solid tumor such as melanoma, head and neck, liver or kidney cancer.

The chain employs TRBV2 and TRBJ2-3, with D tentatively TRBD1 (7 bases). The length of the CDR3 is 17 residues. The ends were cut back, 4 bases at V and 2 bases at J, with 19 bases in the middle. Germline CDR1 and CDR2: SNHLY and FYNNEI. The CDR3 DNA follows: TGTGCCAGCAGTGGGAGGTACAGGGGAGGTGACACAGATACGCAGTATTTT. This translates into CASSGRYRGGDTDTQYF.

The V call is TRBV18, the J call TRBJ1-4; D perhaps matches TRBD1 (5 bases). V was clipped by 2 bases and J by 6 bases, with 10 bases between them. CDR1 and CDR2 (germline): KGHSH, LQKENI. There are 14 residues in the CDR3. In nucleotides, the CDR3 is TGTGCCAGCTCACCATCGACAGTAGATGAAAAACTGTTTTTT. Protein product: CASSPSTVDEKLFF.

V gene TRBV9 combines with J gene TRBJ1-4; D gene ambiguous. Germline V CDR1 and CDR2: SGDLS, YYNGEE. The CDR3 runs 15 residues. V gave up 4 bases and J gave up 8 bases, with 18 bases separating them. The CDR3 DNA sequence: TGTGCCAGCAGCACCGCGGGGAACGTTTGGGAAAAACTGTTTTTT. Its protein is CASSTAGNVWEKLFF.

This clone came up a few times. The chain combines TRBV6-4 with TRBJ2-2; 8 bases are a match to TRBD1. V gave up 7 bases and J gave up 5 bases; unmatched junction bases: 6. From germline, CDR1 is MRHNA and CDR2 SNTAGT. The CDR3 length is 14 residues. The CDR3 protein is CASKQGGRTGELFF. CDR3 nucleotides: TGTGCCAGCAAACAGGGGGGCCGAACCGGGGAGCTGTTTTTT.

The rearrangement links TRBV14 to TRBJ2-3; D gene unclear. Trimming pared 2 bases from V and 0 bases from J, leaving 6 bases between. Germline V CDR1 and CDR2: SGHDN, FVKESK. CDR3 length equals 14 residues. For the CDR3, the DNA is TGTGCCAGCAGCCAACCTCTGAGCACAGATACGCAGTATTTT. Protein: CASSQPLSTDTQYF.

The chain is built from TRBV7-8 and TRBJ2-7; D uncertain. Trimming stripped 3 bases from V and 2 bases from J, with 8 bases between. Germline assignment: CDR1 SGHVS and CDR2 FQNEAQ. The CDR3 consists of 13 residues. The CDR3 bases are TGTGCCAGCAGCTTCAAGGTAACCTACGAGCAGTACTTC. Protein product: CASSFKVTYEQYF.

The sample holds one count of this clone. J is TRBJ1-4 and V is TRBV18; D not resolved. The V end lost 2 bases, the J end lost 0 bases, and 10 bases lay between the germline ends. Germline loops: CDR1 KGHSH, CDR2 LQKENI. This CDR3 region has 16 residues. CDR3 DNA: TGTGCCAGCTCACCAAAGGCCCGGACAACTAATGAAAAACTGTTTTTT. Protein product: CASSPKARTTNEKLFF.

V is TRBV10-1 and J is TRBJ1-1; perhaps TRBD1 as D (5 bases). V was trimmed by 3 bases and J by 5 bases, leaving 10 bases between them. CDR3 length equals 13 residues. CDR1 and CDR2 from the germline V gene are WNHNN and SYGVQD (reference sequence). CDR3 sequence reads: CASSDPGGTEAFF. CDR3 DNA: TGCGCCAGCAGTGATCCGGGGGGAACTGAAGCTTTCTTT.

This rearrangement joins TRBV19 to TRBJ2-7; 8 bases match TRBD1. Germline trimming cut 6 bases from V and 2 bases from J; bases unmatched to any gene: 9. The germline CDR1 and CDR2 sequences are LNHDA and SQIVND (reference sequence). This CDR3 has 15 residues. The CDR3 DNA reads as TGTGCCAGTAGGAGAAAGGGACAGGACACCTACGAGCAGTACTTC. Protein product: CASRRKGQDTYEQYF. Combining the CDR3 with reference TRBV19 and TRBJ2-7 gives the whole variable domain DGGITQSPKYLFRKEGQNVTLSCEQNLNHDAMYWYRQDPGQGLRLIYYSQIVNDFQKGDIAEGYSVSREKKESFPLTVTSAQKNPTAFYLCASRRKGQDTYEQYFGPGTRLTVT.

V gene TRBV5-6 combines with J gene TRBJ2-7; 9 bases match TRBD2. V shed 0 bases, J shed 4 bases, and the junction held 2 bases outside the gene matches. The CDR3 has 14 residues. The germline V gene has CDR1 SGHDT and CDR2 YYEEEE. CDR3 sequence: CASSLGGRVYEQYF. The CDR3, as DNA: TGTGCCAGCAGCTTGGGCGGGAGGGTTTACGAGCAGTACTTC.

The V gene is TRBV6-1, the J gene TRBJ2-7; 8 bases line up with TRBD1. Looked up from germline, CDR1 is MNHNS and CDR2 is SASEGT. The trim removed 2 bases at V and 7 bases at J, leaving 10 bases unmatched. The CDR3 has 15 amino acids. Here the CDR3 reads CASSEFGTGTLEQYF. The CDR3 DNA is TGTGCCAGCAGTGAATTCGGGACAGGAACCTTGGAGCAGTACTTC.

The rearrangement joins TRBV15 to TRBJ2-1; a possible D gene is TRBD1 (5 bases). The germline V gene has CDR1 LNHNV and CDR2 YYDKDF (reference sequence). This CDR3 has 15 amino acids. Trimming stripped 0 bases from V and 7 bases from J, with 13 bases between. The CDR3 DNA follows: TGTGCCACCAGCAGAGATAAAAGGGGCGGTAATGAGCAGTTCTTC. Protein product: CATSRDKRGGNEQFF.

The genes are TRBV7-2 and TRBJ2-1; no firm D call. V lost 4 bases to trimming and J lost 4 bases, with 11 bases between them. The CDR3 has 14 amino acids. CDR1 SGHTA and CDR2 FQGNSA come from the germline V gene. The CDR3 region has the DNA TGTGCCAGCAGCTCGGCGTGGCTATACAATGAGCAGTTCTTC. It encodes CASSSAWLYNEQFF.

This sequence joins TRBV14 and TRBJ1-4; D gene unclear. V lost 1 base and J lost 8, with 11 bases in between. CDR1 is SGHDN and CDR2 is FVKESK in the germline V gene. This CDR3 spans 14 amino acids. The CDR3: CASSQGAVGEKLFF. In DNA form, the CDR3 reads TGTGCCAGCAGCCAAGGAGCGGTGGGGGAAAAACTGTTTTTT.

This chain links TRBV27 with TRBJ1-1; TRBD1 matches 7 bases. The junction had 7 bases not matched to a gene; V was cut back by 5 bases and J by 4 bases. Germline lookup yields CDR1 MNHEY and CDR2 SMNVEV (reference sequence). This CDR3 has 14 residues. The CDR3 DNA reads as TGTGCCAGCAGTCCCCAGTGGGACAGCACTGAAGCTTTCTTT. Its protein product is CASSPQWDSTEAFF.

V gene TRBV5-5 combines with J gene TRBJ1-1; tentative D call: TRBD1 (6 bases). Germline CDR1 SGHKS, CDR2 YYEKEE (reference sequence). V was pared by 7 bases and J by 7 bases, with 17 bases between. The CDR3 is 13 residues long. This chain's CDR3 is CASQNAGGREAFF. The CDR3 nucleotides are TGTGCCAGCCAAAACGCGGGGGGGCGTGAAGCTTTCTTT.

With regard to this clone: The same CDR3 can be traced to other DNA sequences in this sample. The genes are TRBV7-9 and TRBJ2-2; D uncertain. This CDR3 comprises 15 residues. The V end lost 0 bases, the J end lost 1 base, and 6 bases lay between the germline ends. CDR1 is SEHNR, CDR2 FQNEAQ, per germline (reference sequence). In DNA form, the CDR3 reads TGTGCCAGCAGCTTAGCGCGAGGGAACACCGGGGAGCTGTTTTTT. Translating gives CASSLARGNTGELFF.

This chain connects TRBV13 to TRBJ1-5; 7 positions match TRBD1. J was trimmed by 0 bases and V by 1 base; bases with no gene match: 9. The CDR3 consists of 18 residues. Germline loops: CDR1 PRHDT, CDR2 FYEKMQ (reference sequence). CDR3 sequence: CASSLELQTGYSNQPQHF. CDR3 DNA: TGTGCCAGCAGCTTAGAACTTCAGACAGGGTATAGCAATCAGCCCCAGCATTTT.

The chain has TRBV10-3 and TRBJ2-2; weak D call: TRBD1 (6 bases). V dropped 8 bases and J dropped 1 base, with 8 bases sitting between them. The V gene's germline CDR1 is ENHRY and CDR2 SYGVKD. The CDR3 is made up of 13 amino acids. CDR3 nucleotide sequence: TGTGCCATCTCGACAGGGAACACCGGGGAGCTGTTTTTT. This sequence encodes CAISTGNTGELFF.

V gene TRBV5-1 combines with J gene TRBJ2-7; weak D call: TRBD1 (6 bases). Trimming cost V 4 bases and J 1 base, with 15 bases left between them. The germline V gene encodes CDR1 SGHRS and CDR2 YFSETQ. This CDR3 region has 15 residues. The CDR3 coding sequence is TGCGCCAGCAGCCCGCTGGGGGCCGGATCCTACGAGCAGTACTTC. Its translation: CASSPLGAGSYEQYF.

This sequence joins TRBV11-1 and TRBJ2-1; D possibly corresponds to TRBD2 (7 bases). The CDR3 contains 14 residues. Trimming cost V 2 bases and J 7 bases, with 12 bases left between them. The germline V gene encodes CDR1 SGHAT and CDR2 FQDESV (reference sequence). CDR3 coding DNA: TGTGCCAGCAGCTTACCGGGGGGCAGGAATGAGCAGTTCTTC. Translating gives CASSLPGGRNEQFF.

The genes are TRBV19 and TRBJ2-7; D possibly corresponds to TRBD1 (7 bases). CDR1 is LNHDA, CDR2 SQIVND, per germline (reference sequence). The CDR3 length is 15 residues. Deletions cut 1 base from V and 3 bases from J, with 13 bases between. CDR3 in amino acids: CASSIAGGGNYEQYF. The CDR3 DNA is TGTGCCAGTAGTATAGCCGGAGGGGGCAACTACGAGCAGTACTTC.

This rearrangement joins TRBV9 to TRBJ2-3; D is ambiguous. Trimming took off 2 bases at V and 0 bases at J, with 13 bases between the two ends. The length of the CDR3 is 16 residues. Per germline, CDR1 SGDLS and CDR2 YYNGEE. This chain's CDR3 is CASSVYSSASTDTQYF. Here the CDR3 DNA reads TGTGCCAGCAGCGTTTATAGCAGTGCTAGCACAGATACGCAGTATTTT.

The chain uses TRBV5-4 and TRBJ2-3, with a weak D call TRBD1 (6 bases). V was shortened by 1 base and J by 0 bases, with 9 bases between the two germline ends. CDR3 length: 15 residues. Germline values: CDR1 SGHNT, CDR2 YYREEE (reference sequence). CDR3 protein: CASSLSRGSTDTQYF. As DNA, the CDR3 is TGTGCCAGCAGCTTGAGTAGGGGGAGCACAGATACGCAGTATTTT.

This chain connects TRBV6-5 to TRBJ2-7, with a weak D call TRBD1 (5 bases). Germline V CDR1 and CDR2: MNHEY, SVGAGI. Trimming removed 6 bases from V and 4 bases from J, with 13 bases in between. CDR3 length: 13 residues. CDR3 sequence reads: CASRLDITYEQYF. CDR3 DNA: TGTGCCAGCAGACTGGACATAACATACGAGCAGTACTTC.